This TCR beta chain was identified during a study of shared clonotypes between healthy human individuals. Study context: Per-donor plates numbered three CD4 naive, three CD4 memory, two CD8 naive and one CD8 memory.

In regard to this clone: Antigen unknown. The junction shows a germline mismatch at one end, possibly a read error.

The table came from immunoSEQ multiplex PCR; TCRdb's copy has only in-frame clones and leaves some out. The sample lists about 1 million clones, 65% to 80% occurring once. CDR3 length: 13 amino acids. Germline V CDR1 and CDR2: SNHLY, FYNNEI. General observations from the study: The sole specimen, blood, was sampled, and tissue repertoires likely differ. Sharing across a handful of donors was seen in 4% to 6.5% of naive CD4 clonotypes.

This clonotype originated in a man aged 18 to 30 in good health. The chain uses TRBV2 and TRBJ2-1; unclear D gene. The sample was memory CD4+ T cells sorted from blood. Subset defined: CD45RA-negative fraction. The CDR3 region is CASRSRMHNERFF. In DNA form, the CDR3 reads TGTGCCAGCAGATCCCGAATGCACAATGAGCGGTTCTTC.